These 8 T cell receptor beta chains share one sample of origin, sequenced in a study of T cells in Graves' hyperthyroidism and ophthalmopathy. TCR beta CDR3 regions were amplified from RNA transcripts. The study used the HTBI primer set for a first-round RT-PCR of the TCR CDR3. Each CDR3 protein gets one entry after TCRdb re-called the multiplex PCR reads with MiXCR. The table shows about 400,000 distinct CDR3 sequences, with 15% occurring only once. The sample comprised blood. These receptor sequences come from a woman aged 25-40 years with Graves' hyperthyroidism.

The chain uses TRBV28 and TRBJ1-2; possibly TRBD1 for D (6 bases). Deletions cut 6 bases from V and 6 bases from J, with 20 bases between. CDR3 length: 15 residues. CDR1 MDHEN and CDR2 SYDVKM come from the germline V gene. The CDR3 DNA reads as TGTGCCAGCAGGGATATCCTTGACAGGAGGCATGGCTACACCTTC. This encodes CASRDILDRRHGYTF.

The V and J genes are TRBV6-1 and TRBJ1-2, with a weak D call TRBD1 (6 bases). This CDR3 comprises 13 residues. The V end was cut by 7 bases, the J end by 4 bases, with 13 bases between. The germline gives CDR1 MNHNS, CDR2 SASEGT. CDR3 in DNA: TGTGCCAGCACCGCGGACAGTCTCTATGGCTACACCTTC. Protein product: CASTADSLYGYTF.

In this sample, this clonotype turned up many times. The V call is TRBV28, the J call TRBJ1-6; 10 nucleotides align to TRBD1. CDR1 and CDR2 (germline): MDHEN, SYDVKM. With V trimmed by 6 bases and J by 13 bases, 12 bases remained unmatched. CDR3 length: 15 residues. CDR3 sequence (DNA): TGTGCCAGCAGAGCGGGACAGGGGAAAGCCCTCCCCCTCCACTTT. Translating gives CASRAGQGKALPLHF.

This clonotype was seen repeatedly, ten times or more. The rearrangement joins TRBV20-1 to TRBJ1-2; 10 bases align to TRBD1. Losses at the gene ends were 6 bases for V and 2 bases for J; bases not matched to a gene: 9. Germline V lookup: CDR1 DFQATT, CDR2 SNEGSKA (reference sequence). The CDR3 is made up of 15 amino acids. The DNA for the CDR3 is TGCAGTGCCCCCGCCGTGGGACAGGGGAACTATGGCTACACCTTC. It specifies CSAPAVGQGNYGYTF.

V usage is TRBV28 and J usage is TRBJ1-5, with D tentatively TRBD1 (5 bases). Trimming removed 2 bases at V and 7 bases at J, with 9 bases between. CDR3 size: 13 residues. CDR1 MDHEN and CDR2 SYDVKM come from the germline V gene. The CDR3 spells CASSLGGKQPQHF. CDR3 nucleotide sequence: TGTGCCAGCAGTTTAGGGGGGAAACAGCCCCAGCATTTT.

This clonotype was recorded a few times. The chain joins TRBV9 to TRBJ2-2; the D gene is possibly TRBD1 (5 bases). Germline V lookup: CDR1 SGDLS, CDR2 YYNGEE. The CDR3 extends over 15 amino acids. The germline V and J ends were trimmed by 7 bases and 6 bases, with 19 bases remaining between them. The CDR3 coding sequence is TGTGCCAGCTCCCTGGGGCAGGGTTATTCCGGGGAGCTGTTTTTT. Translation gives CASSLGQGYSGELFF. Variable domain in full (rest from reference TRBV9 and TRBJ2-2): DSGVTQTPKHLITATGQRVTLRCSPRSGDLSVYWYQQSLDQGLQFLIQYYNGEERAKGNILERFSAQQFPDLHSELNLSSLELGDSALYFCASSLGQGYSGELFFGEGSRLTVL.

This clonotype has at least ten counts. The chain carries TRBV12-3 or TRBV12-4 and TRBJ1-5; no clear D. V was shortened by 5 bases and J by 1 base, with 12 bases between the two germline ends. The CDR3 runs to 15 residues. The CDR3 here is CASSPGGSSNQPQHF. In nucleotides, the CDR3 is TGTGCCAGCAGTCCCGGCGGGTCGAGCAATCAGCCCCAGCATTTT.

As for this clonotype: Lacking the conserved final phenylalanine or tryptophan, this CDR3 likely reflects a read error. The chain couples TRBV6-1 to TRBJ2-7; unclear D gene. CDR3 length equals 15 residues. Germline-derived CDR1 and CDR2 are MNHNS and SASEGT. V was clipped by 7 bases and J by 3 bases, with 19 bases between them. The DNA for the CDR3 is TGTGCCAGCACCAAGAATACAGCGAAAGGCTACGAGCAGTACCTC. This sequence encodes CASTKNTAKGYEQYL.